These T cell receptor beta chains were read from a single sample in a study of blood T cell repertoires in COVID-19. Sequencing was performed with immunoSEQ multiplex PCR; in TCRdb, only in-frame clones are kept and a portion is missing. Of fewer than 600,000 clones in the sample, around 87% were seen once. Input material: PBMCs or T cells enriched from blood (not recorded which). All receptors come from a woman aged 40 to 50 who had recovered from COVID-19. The CDR3 runs from the conserved cysteine through the conserved F or W. A D gene is named only where the DNA matches it firmly. Part of the rows lack a size; the others show once, few, many or a class for expanded clones.

CDR3 DNA: TGTGCCAGCAGCTTAAGGGAGATCGGGGAGCTGTTTTTT
CDR3 protein: CASSLREIGELFF
V gene: TRBV5-5
J gene: TRBJ2-2
D gene: NA
clone size: few

CDR3 DNA: TGCGCCAGCAGCGACGGACTTATAGCGAACACCGGGGAGCTGTTTTTT
CDR3 protein: CASSDGLIANTGELFF
V gene: TRBV5-1
J gene: TRBJ2-2
D gene: NA
clone size: NA

CDR3 DNA: TGTGCCAGCAGCGTAGGTATGGCTAGCGCTGAGCAGTTCTTC
CDR3 protein: CASSVGMASAEQFF
V gene: TRBV9
J gene: TRBJ2-1
D gene: NA
clone size: NA

CDR3 DNA: TGTGCCAGTAAGCGGGACAGGGGCAGCACTGGCTACACCTTC
CDR3 protein: CASKRDRGSTGYTF
V gene: TRBV19
J gene: TRBJ1-2
D gene: TRBD1
clone size: NA

CDR3 DNA: TGTGCCAGCTCACCTTATTCAAGCGGGAGTGCAGATACGCAGTATTTT
CDR3 protein: CASSPYSSGSADTQYF
V gene: TRBV18
J gene: TRBJ2-3
D gene: TRBD2
clone size: NA

CDR3 DNA: TGCGCCAGCAGCCAAGATTGGGCTAGCGCATATAGCTACGAGCAGTACTTC
CDR3 protein: CASSQDWASAYSYEQYF
V gene: TRBV4-3
J gene: TRBJ2-7
D gene: NA
clone size: NA

CDR3 DNA: TGTGCCAGCACCAATCCGGACAGGGGCTCGTATGGCTACACCTTC
CDR3 protein: CASTNPDRGSYGYTF
V gene: TRBV9
J gene: TRBJ1-2
D gene: TRBD1
clone size: NA

CDR3 DNA: TGTGCCAGCAGTTTACGGCCAGGGGGCGAGCAGTACTTC
CDR3 protein: CASSLRPGGEQYF
V gene: TRBV12-3/TRBV12-4
J gene: TRBJ2-7
D gene: TRBD1
clone size: NA

CDR3 DNA: TGTGCCAGTACTAGCGGGACGTACAATGAGCAGTTCTTC
CDR3 protein: CASTSGTYNEQFF
V gene: TRBV9
J gene: TRBJ2-1
D gene: TRBD2
clone size: NA

CDR3 DNA: TGTGCTAGTGGTTTGGTCGTCGGCACAGATACGCAGTATTTT
CDR3 protein: CASGLVVGTDTQYF
V gene: TRBV12-5
J gene: TRBJ2-3
D gene: NA
clone size: NA

CDR3 DNA: TGTGGTACGGCTAGCGCGAGCTCCTACAATGAGCAGTTCTTC
CDR3 protein: CGTASASSYNEQFF
V gene: TRBV19
J gene: TRBJ2-1
D gene: NA
clone size: NA

CDR3 DNA: TGCAGCGTTGATCAAGACAGACCCTATGGCTACACCTTC
CDR3 protein: CSVDQDRPYGYTF
V gene: TRBV29-1
J gene: TRBJ1-2
D gene: NA
clone size: NA

CDR3 DNA: TGCGCCAGCAGCCAACCCAGCTCTGGGGCCAACGTCCTGACTTTC
CDR3 protein: CASSQPSSGANVLTF
V gene: TRBV4-1
J gene: TRBJ2-6
D gene: NA
clone size: NA

CDR3 DNA: TGCGCCAGCAGCCCTAATGGCAGGCGAACCCATAAAGCAACTAATGAAAAACTGTTTTTT
CDR3 protein: CASSPNGRRTHKATNEKLFF
V gene: TRBV4-3
J gene: TRBJ1-4
D gene: NA
clone size: NA

CDR3 DNA: TGTGCCAGCAGCCAACGGGGAGGCTATGGCTACACCTTC
CDR3 protein: CASSQRGGYGYTF
V gene: TRBV3-1/TRBV3-2
J gene: TRBJ1-2
D gene: NA
clone size: NA

CDR3 DNA: TGTGCCAGCAGCTTAGTAGTATCCTCCTACAATGAGCAGTTCTTC
CDR3 protein: CASSLVVSSYNEQFF
V gene: TRBV11-2
J gene: TRBJ2-1
D gene: NA
clone size: NA

CDR3 DNA: TGTGCCACCAGTGATTTGACAAGAAGCAATCAGCCCCAGCATTTT
CDR3 protein: CATSDLTRSNQPQHF
V gene: TRBV24-1
J gene: TRBJ1-5
D gene: NA
clone size: NA

CDR3 DNA: TGTGCCAGCAGTTTATCTTGGAAGGGGATGTATGGCTACACCTTC
CDR3 protein: CASSLSWKGMYGYTF
V gene: TRBV28
J gene: TRBJ1-2
D gene: NA
clone size: NA

CDR3 DNA: TGTGCCACCTGGGGCCCCAGAACAGGGAACACTGAAGCTTTCTTT
CDR3 protein: CATWGPRTGNTEAFF
V gene: TRBV10-3
J gene: TRBJ1-1
D gene: NA
clone size: NA

CDR3 DNA: TGTGCCAGCAGCTTAGTTGAGGGCGCGACTGAAGCTTTCTTT
CDR3 protein: CASSLVEGATEAFF
V gene: TRBV7-9
J gene: TRBJ1-1
D gene: NA
clone size: NA

CDR3 DNA: TGCAGCACTCGATTTTCCGGCGGGAGCACAGATACGCAGTATTTT
CDR3 protein: CSTRFSGGSTDTQYF
V gene: TRBV29-1
J gene: TRBJ2-3
D gene: NA
clone size: NA

CDR3 DNA: TGTGCCAGCAGTGAAGCGAGGTTAGACGGTACCTTTGAAGCTTTCTTT
CDR3 protein: CASSEARLDGTFEAFF
V gene: TRBV2
J gene: TRBJ1-1
D gene: NA
clone size: NA

CDR3 DNA: TGCGCCAGCAGCCAAGACGACAGGGGGCGAAACGAGCAGTACTTC
CDR3 protein: CASSQDDRGRNEQYF
V gene: TRBV4-1
J gene: TRBJ2-7
D gene: TRBD1
clone size: NA

CDR3 DNA: TGTGCTAGTGGTTTGGGGACAGGGACCTATGGCTACACCTTC
CDR3 protein: CASGLGTGTYGYTF
V gene: TRBV12-5
J gene: TRBJ1-2
D gene: TRBD1
clone size: NA

CDR3 DNA: TGTGCCAGCAGCGTAGAGGGGTGGGCGGCAGACTCACCCCTCCACTTT
CDR3 protein: CASSVEGWAADSPLHF
V gene: TRBV9
J gene: TRBJ1-6
D gene: NA
clone size: NA

CDR3 DNA: TGTGCCAGCAGCGTAGATGGGGAGGGGCGGTGGAACACTGAAGCTTTCTTT
CDR3 protein: CASSVDGEGRWNTEAFF
V gene: TRBV9
J gene: TRBJ1-1
D gene: NA
clone size: NA

CDR3 DNA: TGTGCCACCAGCGGAACCGGGATGACTGGAAACACCATATATTTT
CDR3 protein: CATSGTGMTGNTIYF
V gene: TRBV15
J gene: TRBJ1-3
D gene: NA
clone size: few

CDR3 DNA: TGTGCCAGCTCACCAATGGGCGGGGAGACCCAGTACTTC
CDR3 protein: CASSPMGGETQYF
V gene: TRBV18
J gene: TRBJ2-5
D gene: NA
clone size: NA

CDR3 DNA: TGTGCCAGCAGTTTACGCAGGGGAGTAGGCGGGGAGCTGTTTTTT
CDR3 protein: CASSLRRGVGGELFF
V gene: TRBV27
J gene: TRBJ2-2
D gene: NA
clone size: NA

CDR3 DNA: TGCGCCAGCAGCACATGGACTAGCGGGAGAGCAAACACCGGGGAGCTGTTTTTT
CDR3 protein: CASSTWTSGRANTGELFF
V gene: TRBV5-1
J gene: TRBJ2-2
D gene: TRBD2
clone size: NA

CDR3 DNA: TGTGCCAGCAGTGTTAACAGGGGTGAGGGTCAGCCCCAGCATTTT
CDR3 protein: CASSVNRGEGQPQHF
V gene: TRBV27
J gene: TRBJ1-5
D gene: TRBD1
clone size: NA

CDR3 DNA: TGTGCCACCAGCAGAGAAGACGGGTATAGCAATCAGCCCCAGCATTTT
CDR3 protein: CATSREDGYSNQPQHF
V gene: TRBV15
J gene: TRBJ1-5
D gene: NA
clone size: NA

CDR3 DNA: TGTGCCAGCAGTTTGCAGGACTATGGCTACACCTTC
CDR3 protein: CASSLQDYGYTF
V gene: TRBV28
J gene: TRBJ1-2
D gene: NA
clone size: NA

CDR3 DNA: TGTGCCAGCTCACGGGACAGCCCTGAAGCTTTCTTT
CDR3 protein: CASSRDSPEAFF
V gene: TRBV18
J gene: TRBJ1-1
D gene: TRBD1
clone size: NA

CDR3 DNA: TGTGCCAGCAGTTTATGGGGGCGCCGGAACACTGAAGCTTTCTTT
CDR3 protein: CASSLWGRRNTEAFF
V gene: TRBV27
J gene: TRBJ1-1
D gene: NA
clone size: NA

CDR3 DNA: TGCAGTGCTAGTAGTAACAGGGGACTTCCCGTGCCTAGTCGCCGAAAACACTACAATGAGCAGTTCTTC
CDR3 protein: CSASSNRGLPVPSRRKHYNEQFF
V gene: TRBV20-1
J gene: TRBJ2-1
D gene: NA
clone size: NA

CDR3 DNA: TGTGCCAGCAGCTTTAAGCAGGGGATCGCCAAAAACATTCAGTACTTC
CDR3 protein: CASSFKQGIAKNIQYF
V gene: TRBV11-2
J gene: TRBJ2-4
D gene: NA
clone size: NA

CDR3 DNA: TGCGCCAGCAGCCAAGTCGGGAGCACCGGGGAGCTGTTTTTT
CDR3 protein: CASSQVGSTGELFF
V gene: TRBV4-3
J gene: TRBJ2-2
D gene: NA
clone size: NA

CDR3 DNA: TGTGCCAGCAGTCAAATAGCGGGAGGAAGCGGGGAGCTGTTTTTT
CDR3 protein: CASSQIAGGSGELFF
V gene: TRBV6-6
J gene: TRBJ2-2
D gene: TRBD2
clone size: NA

CDR3 DNA: TGTGCCAGCAGCCCACAGGGGGCGGGCACCGGGGAGCTGTTTTTT
CDR3 protein: CASSPQGAGTGELFF
V gene: TRBV11-3
J gene: TRBJ2-2
D gene: TRBD1
clone size: NA

CDR3 DNA: TGCAGCGTGACCCCTAGCGGGAGTGTCAATGAGCAGTTCTTC
CDR3 protein: CSVTPSGSVNEQFF
V gene: TRBV29-1
J gene: TRBJ2-1
D gene: TRBD2
clone size: NA

CDR3 DNA: TGCGCCAGCAGCACCCGGGGAGGTCCCTCCTCCTACAATGAGCAGTTCTTC
CDR3 protein: CASSTRGGPSSYNEQFF
V gene: TRBV5-1
J gene: TRBJ2-1
D gene: NA
clone size: NA